This T cell receptor (beta chain) was documented in a study of blood T cell repertoires in COVID-19. The overall study: Sample material is recorded as cDNA or gDNA derived from T cells, B-cell-depleted T cells, or PBMCs.

V dropped 1 base and J dropped 7 bases, with 14 bases sitting between them. The CDR3 sequence is 14 residues long. Germline CDR1 reads MNHEY; CDR2 reads SMNVEV (reference sequence). Profiling relied on immunoSEQ multiplex PCR, and the TCRdb table lists in-frame clones only, not all of them. The sample has more than 90,000 clones; more than 75% are singletons. The J gene is TRBJ2-7, the V gene TRBV27; possibly TRBD1 for D (5 bases). Sequencing input: peripheral blood. This clonotype originated in a woman in her twenties or thirties with acute or convalescent COVID-19. The CDR3 DNA follows: TGTGCCAGCAGTTTATTCGGGCCGTCAGGGGAGCAGTACTTC. Amino acid sequence: CASSLFGPSGEQYF.